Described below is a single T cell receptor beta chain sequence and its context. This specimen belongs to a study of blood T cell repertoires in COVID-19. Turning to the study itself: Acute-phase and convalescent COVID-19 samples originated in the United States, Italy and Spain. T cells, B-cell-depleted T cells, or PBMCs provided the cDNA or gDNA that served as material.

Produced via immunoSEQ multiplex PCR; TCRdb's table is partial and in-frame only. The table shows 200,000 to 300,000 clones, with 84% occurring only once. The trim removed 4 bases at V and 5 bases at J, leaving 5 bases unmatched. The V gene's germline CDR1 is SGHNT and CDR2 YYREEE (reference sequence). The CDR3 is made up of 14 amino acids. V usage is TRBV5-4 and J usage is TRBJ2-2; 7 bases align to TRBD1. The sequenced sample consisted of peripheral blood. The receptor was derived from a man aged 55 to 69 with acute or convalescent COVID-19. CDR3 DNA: TGTGCCAGCAGCAAAGACAGGGTTACCGGGGAGCTGTTTTTT. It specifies CASSKDRVTGELFF.